This T cell receptor beta chain is from a study of OX40 agonist ivuxolimab in advanced cancers. Drawing of blood for sampling happened at baseline, at cycle 4 day 1, and at cycle 7 day 1. Concerning this clone itself: Antigen unknown.

Here immunoSEQ multiplex PCR was the method, and the copy in TCRdb shows in-frame clones only, minus some. The sample comprises 55,000 to 70,000 clones, approximately 86% of which are singletons, and 3.5% to 4% rests with the top ten. The CDR3 runs to 12 residues. J was trimmed by 6 bases and V by 5 bases; bases with no gene match: 4. CDR1 is SGHVS and CDR2 is FQNEAQ in the germline V gene. Study findings and constraints: Clones of CD4+ and CD8+ blood T cells grew by week 6 at doses of 0.1 to 3.0 mg/kg. There were, on average, more expanded clones in CD8+ T cells than in CD4+.

This receptor was identified in an adult with an advanced solid tumor such as melanoma, head and neck, liver or kidney cancer. V and J are TRBV7-8 and TRBJ2-7, with TRBD2 identical over 7 bases. Source: CD4+ or CD8+ T cells sorted from blood, taken in a trial of the OX40 agonist ivuxolimab. The CDR3 region has the DNA TGTGCCAGCAGCGAGCGGGGCCGCGAGCAGTACTTC. Amino acids: CASSERGREQYF.